Presented here are 14 T cell receptor beta chains from one specimen sequenced in a study of T cell repertoires in cytomegalovirus infection. TCRdb used MiXCR to reprocess the reads, holding one entry per CDR3 protein. The sample has 450,000 to 650,000 distinct CDR3 sequences, roughly 29% seen once. The specimen sequenced was PBMCs. The receptors here all came from a human donor in good health (CMV status not recorded). Some clones in this sample may be carry-over from other donors' samples.

Many counts were recorded for this clonotype. The rearrangement uses TRBV7-2 and TRBJ2-1; D is unclear. V lost 4 bases, J lost 6 bases, and 16 bases lay in between. Germline loops: CDR1 SGHTA, CDR2 FQGNSA. This CDR3 is built from 15 residues. In nucleotides, the CDR3 is TGTGCCAGCAGCTCCCCAAGGGCCTGGGGCAATGAGCAGTTCTTC. This gives the protein CASSSPRAWGNEQFF.

This clonotype was picked up a small number of times. This chain uses TRBV6-6 with TRBJ2-1; 7 nucleotides agree with TRBD1. Per germline, CDR1 MNHNY and CDR2 SVGAGI (reference sequence). The length of the CDR3 is 16 residues. V was pared by 2 bases and J by 3 bases, with 7 bases of the junction left unmatched. CDR3 loop: CASSYRQGVVYNEQFF. The CDR3 nucleotides are TGTGCCAGCAGTTACAGACAGGGAGTAGTCTACAATGAGCAGTTCTTC.

In this sample, this clonotype turned up a few times. V and J are TRBV12-3 or TRBV12-4 and TRBJ1-4; maybe TRBD1 (6 bases). The CDR3 has 15 residues. The V end was cut by 5 bases, the J end by 3 bases, with 13 bases between. CDR3 bases: TGTGCCAGCAGTATAAAACAGGGCGCTAATGAAAAACTGTTTTTT. Amino acids: CASSIKQGANEKLFF.

The table lists this clonotype with many counts. The rearrangement joins TRBV7-2 to TRBJ2-2; 8 bases are a match to TRBD2. This CDR3 has 17 amino acids. Losses at the gene ends were 5 bases for V and 4 bases for J; bases not matched to a gene: 12. Germline V lookup: CDR1 SGHTA, CDR2 FQGNSA. As DNA, the CDR3 is TGTGCCAGCAGCCCGCTATGGGGACTAGAGGGCACCGGGGAGCTGTTTTTT. As protein: CASSPLWGLEGTGELFF.

The chain links TRBV19 to TRBJ1-3; D unclear. The CDR3 has 13 amino acids. Trimming shortened V by 7 bases and J by 1 base, and 8 bases separated the two germline ends. Germline-derived CDR1 and CDR2 are LNHDA and SQIVND (reference sequence). The CDR3 loop is CASIGGSGNTIYF. The CDR3 DNA reads as TGTGCCAGTATCGGAGGGTCTGGAAACACCATATATTTT. The whole variable domain, remainder taken from reference TRBV19 and TRBJ1-3, is DGGITQSPKYLFRKEGQNVTLSCEQNLNHDAMYWYRQDPGQGLRLIYYSQIVNDFQKGDIAEGYSVSREKKESFPLTVTSAQKNPTAFYLCASIGGSGNTIYFGEGSWLTVV.

The count of this clonotype is one. The rearrangement links TRBV10-3 to TRBJ2-3; 11 bases fit TRBD2. V was pared by 0 bases and J by 4 bases, with 9 bases of the junction left unmatched. The germline V gene has CDR1 ENHRY and CDR2 SYGVKD. This CDR3 spans 18 amino acids. CDR3 in DNA: TGTGCCATCAGTGAGTCTTTCTCACTAGCGGGAGTCCCAGATACGCAGTATTTT. Its translation: CAISESFSLAGVPDTQYF.

This clonotype has ten or more counts. The chain joins TRBV7-3 to TRBJ2-1; 7 bases match TRBD2. The CDR3 runs to 14 residues. Trimming cost V 3 bases and J 9 bases; bases outside gene matches: 8. Germline V gene data show CDR1 as SGHTA and CDR2 as FQGTGA. The CDR3 nucleotides read TGTGCCAGCAGCTTCTCCCCGGGACTAAGTGAGCAGTTCTTC. This translates into CASSFSPGLSEQFF.

The V and J genes are TRBV11-2 and TRBJ2-5; the D gene could be TRBD1 or TRBD2 (5 bases each). CDR1 is SGHAT, CDR2 FQNNGV, per germline. The CDR3 contains 15 residues. Deletions cut 7 bases from V and 2 bases from J, with 17 bases between. The CDR3 nucleotides read TGTGCCAGCACCATTAGAGGGGCTTTACAAGAGACCCAGTACTTC. Protein product: CASTIRGALQETQYF.

This clonotype has more than one count but fewer than ten. V and J are TRBV12-3 or TRBV12-4 and TRBJ1-1; D not resolved. Between the trimmed V and J ends, which lost 6 bases and 5 bases, there was a span of 7 bases. This CDR3 has 11 amino acids. Written as DNA, the CDR3 is TGTGCCAGCAGATGGCGAACTGAAGCTTTCTTT. Amino acids: CASRWRTEAFF.

This rearrangement joins TRBV28 to TRBJ1-4, with D unclear. CDR1 is MDHEN and CDR2 is SYDVKM in the germline V gene. This CDR3 contains 15 residues. V was trimmed by 4 bases and J by 2 bases, leaving 11 bases between them. DNA for the CDR3: TGTGCCAGCAGTTCTTTCTTCGGGACTAATGAAAAACTGTTTTTT. This sequence encodes CASSSFFGTNEKLFF.

The chain uses TRBV27 and TRBJ2-2; D may be TRBD1 or TRBD2 (6 bases each). CDR3 length: 21 amino acids. Germline V gene lookup returns CDR1 MNHEY and CDR2 SMNVEV (reference sequence). Deletions cut 6 bases from V and 3 bases from J, with 32 bases between. CDR3 sequence: CASSQRRPGPAPRGDTGELFF. CDR3 DNA sequence: TGTGCCAGCAGCCAGCGGAGGCCGGGCCCCGCCCCAAGGGGGGACACCGGGGAGCTGTTTTTT.

Written as DNA, the CDR3 is TGTGCCAGCAGTTTAGGGCTAGCGCAAAAGCAGTACTTC. Its protein is CASSLGLAQKQYF. The rearrangement links TRBV27 to TRBJ2-7, with D perhaps TRBD2 (6 bases). From germline, CDR1 is MNHEY and CDR2 SMNVEV (reference sequence). The CDR3 sequence is 13 residues long. V gave up 2 bases and J gave up 8 bases, with 13 bases separating them.

The rearrangement joins TRBV11-2 to TRBJ1-1; 8 bases are a match to TRBD1. The germline V gene has CDR1 SGHAT and CDR2 FQNNGV. V lost 5 bases and J lost 6; bases outside the gene matches: 11. The length of the CDR3 is 15 residues. For the CDR3, the DNA is TGTGCCAGCAGCCCATTTGGACAGGGTGTCCCTGAAGCTTTCTTT. This gives the protein CASSPFGQGVPEAFF.

The genes are TRBV29-1 and TRBJ2-2; 8 bases match TRBD1. CDR1 and CDR2 (germline): SQVTM, ANQGSEA. CDR3 length: 14 residues. V was pared by 3 bases and J by 0 bases, with 0 bases of the junction left unmatched. The CDR3 DNA follows: TGCAGCGTTGAGGACAGGGCGAACACCGGGGAGCTGTTTTTT. This gives the protein CSVEDRANTGELFF.